This T cell receptor (beta chain) appears in the sequencing data of a study of CD8 T cells in ankylosing spondylitis. This CDR3 has 16 amino acids. V lost 4 bases, J lost 2 bases, and 15 bases lay in between. Germline lookup yields CDR1 MGHRA and CDR2 YSYEKL. This clonotype was found many times. The target antigen is unknown. Study-wide results and caveats: In ankylosing spondylitis patients, matched synovial fluid reportedly showed significant enrichment of disease-linked clones. What seemed typical of ankylosing spondylitis blood was a TCR beta motif built from roughly eight highly homologous variants. Prior work had noted some motif variants in reactive arthritis blood and synovial fluid.

Libraries for TCR beta were made by quantitative 5'-RACE with molecular barcodes. TCRdb independently ran MiXCR on the 5' RACE reads; one entry per CDR3 protein. This sample has 150,000 to 200,000 distinct CDR3 sequences, with approximately 16% found just once. The rearrangement uses TRBV4-1 and TRBJ1-3; D remains ambiguous. Sequencing was done on a sample of blood, either unsorted or a sorted T cell fraction (not recorded which). The clonotype was recovered from a male donor with ankylosing spondylitis or in good health (not recorded which). The CDR3 loop is CASSLSRLRAGNTIYF. The CDR3 coding sequence is TGCGCCAGCAGCCTTTCGAGACTGCGGGCTGGAAACACCATATATTTT.